These 23 T cell receptor beta chains were sequenced from one sample in a study of OX40 agonist ivuxolimab in advanced cancers. TCRdb's table, derived via immunoSEQ multiplex PCR, lists solely in-frame clones and lacks some. Of around 95,000 clones in the sample, 85% to 90% are singletons; the top ten hold around 0.16%. The starting material was CD4+ or CD8+ T cells sorted from blood, obtained in a trial of the OX40 agonist ivuxolimab. The receptors derive from an adult with an advanced solid tumor such as melanoma, head and neck, liver or kidney cancer.

The chain employs TRBV27 and TRBJ1-1; D is perhaps TRBD1 (5 bases). Trimming pared 5 bases from V and 1 base from J, leaving 20 bases between. The length of the CDR3 is 17 residues. The germline V gene encodes CDR1 MNHEY and CDR2 SMNVEV (reference sequence). The CDR3 DNA follows: TGTGCCAGCAGTCCCCAGGCAGGGATGGGTCGGAACACTGAAGCTTTCTTT. Amino acid sequence: CASSPQAGMGRNTEAFF.

This chain uses TRBV4-1 with TRBJ2-5; unclear D gene. Germline V gives CDR1 MGHRA, CDR2 YSYEKL. V lost 4 bases and J 5 bases, leaving 14 bases between the germline ends. The CDR3 totals 14 residues. Written as DNA, the CDR3 is TGCGCCAGCAGCCCCCGGAGACCAGAGGAGACCCAGTACTTC. Its protein is CASSPRRPEETQYF.

The V call is TRBV9, the J call TRBJ2-5, with 12 bases identical to TRBD2. The CDR3 has 19 residues. The J segment lost 2 bases and the V segment lost 0 bases, leaving 11 bases of the junction unmatched. CDR1 and CDR2 from the germline V gene are SGDLS and YYNGEE. In DNA form, the CDR3 reads TGTGCCAGCAGCGTAGCCGCTAGCGGGGGGGCCACCCCTCAAGAGACCCAGTACTTC. The encoded protein is CASSVAASGGATPQETQYF. Using reference TRBV9 and TRBJ2-5 for the parts outside the CDR3, the full variable domain is DSGVTQTPKHLITATGQRVTLRCSPRSGDLSVYWYQQSLDQGLQFLIQYYNGEERAKGNILERFSAQQFPDLHSELNLSSLELGDSALYFCASSVAASGGATPQETQYFGPGTRLLVL.

This chain joins TRBV6-5 and TRBJ1-1; 7 bases are a match to TRBD1. There are 13 residues in the CDR3. Trimming at V came to 6 bases and at J to 4 bases, leaving 5 bases not matched to a gene. The germline V gene encodes CDR1 MNHEY and CDR2 SVGAGI. Here the CDR3 DNA reads TGTGCCAGCAGCGTCCCAGGGGGCACTGAAGCTTTCTTT. Translated, it gives CASSVPGGTEAFF.

The chain employs TRBV10-3 and TRBJ1-5; D gene unclear. CDR1 is ENHRY and CDR2 is SYGVKD in the germline V gene. This CDR3 is 15 amino acids long. The V end lost 0 bases, the J end lost 8 bases, and 14 bases lay between the germline ends. Written as DNA, the CDR3 is TGTGCCATCAGTGAGTCGAATAGGGCCGGCAAGCCCCAGCATTTT. It encodes CAISESNRAGKPQHF.

Comment on this clone: At one of its ends the junction is not consistent with the germline gene, which may arise from a read error. The sample holds other DNA sequences that translate to the same CDR3. The rearrangement joins TRBV11-3 to TRBJ1-1; D is possibly TRBD1 (5 bases). The CDR3 extends over 14 amino acids. Per germline, CDR1 SGHNT and CDR2 YENEEA. This CDR3 is CASSSGGRNTEAFF. CDR3 nucleotide sequence: TGTGCCAGTAGCTCCGGGGGACGGAACACTGAAGCTTTCTTT.

The CDR3 region is CASSLVGQGEGEAFF. The CDR3 coding sequence is TGCGCCAGCAGCTTGGTTGGACAGGGGGAGGGTGAAGCTTTCTTT. The chain couples TRBV5-1 to TRBJ1-1; 10 bases are a match to TRBD1. The CDR3 is 15 residues long. V lost 0 bases, J lost 7 bases, and 6 bases stayed unmatched. CDR1 and CDR2 (germline): SGHRS, YFSETQ.

The chain recombines TRBV5-4 with TRBJ2-2; perhaps TRBD2 as D (5 bases). This CDR3 comprises 15 residues. CDR1 is SGHNT and CDR2 is YYREEE in the germline V gene (reference sequence). V was shortened by 1 base and J by 2 bases, with 9 bases between the two germline ends. CDR3 region: CASSLLLANTGELFF. Here the CDR3 DNA reads TGTGCCAGCAGCTTGTTGCTAGCTAACACCGGGGAGCTGTTTTTT.

This clone was seen just once. The genes are TRBV7-3 and TRBJ2-1; 12 bases are shared with TRBD2. The CDR3 is 17 residues long. Germline V CDR1 and CDR2: SGHTA, FQGTGA. V lost 5 bases to trimming and J lost 8 bases; unmatched junction nucleotides: 13. The CDR3 reads CASSPRLAGALRHEQFF. CDR3 nucleotides: TGTGCCAGCAGCCCACGACTAGCGGGGGCCCTTAGGCATGAGCAGTTCTTC.

The chain employs TRBV6-1 and TRBJ1-1; possible D gene TRBD1, 5 bases. The germline gives CDR1 MNHNS, CDR2 SASEGT. The CDR3 covers 14 residues. The V gene lost 8 bases and the J gene lost 2 bases, with 15 bases spanning the gap. CDR3 bases: TGTGCCAGCGGAGTAGGGGCCGTTAACACTGAAGCTTTCTTT. It translates to CASGVGAVNTEAFF.

The rearrangement links TRBV10-2 to TRBJ2-1; 12 bases align to TRBD2. V dropped 1 base and J dropped 2; count of bases not matched to a gene: 3. The CDR3 length is 17 residues. The germline CDR1 and CDR2 sequences are WSHSY and SAAADI. CDR3 in amino acids: CASSELGLAGTYNEQFF. CDR3 nucleotide sequence: TGCGCCAGCAGTGAGTTAGGACTAGCGGGGACCTACAATGAGCAGTTCTTC.

The CDR3: CASKSTAGHTDTQYF. In nucleotides, the CDR3 is TGTGCCAGCAAATCCACGGCCGGACACACAGATACGCAGTATTTT. This rearrangement joins TRBV19 to TRBJ2-3, with D possibly being TRBD1 (5 bases). The germline V and J ends were trimmed by 9 bases and 2 bases, with 18 bases remaining between them. Germline assignment: CDR1 LNHDA and CDR2 SQIVND (reference sequence). This CDR3 has 15 residues.

The J gene is TRBJ1-4, the V gene TRBV19; unclear D gene. The ends were cut back, 3 bases at V and 11 bases at J, with 7 bases in the middle. This CDR3 is 11 amino acids long. Germline CDR1 and CDR2: LNHDA and SQIVND (reference sequence). CDR3 protein: CASSMTEKLFF. DNA of the CDR3: TGTGCCAGTAGTATGACGGAGAAACTGTTTTTT.

The rearrangement joins TRBV9 to TRBJ2-1; 10 nucleotides match TRBD2. CDR3 length equals 19 residues. The J segment lost 3 bases and the V segment lost 0 bases, leaving 12 bases of the junction unmatched. Germline CDR1 reads SGDLS; CDR2 reads YYNGEE. CDR3 protein: CASSVVRLAGEGGYNEQFF. CDR3 nucleotides: TGTGCCAGCAGCGTAGTTAGGCTAGCGGGAGAAGGGGGCTACAATGAGCAGTTCTTC.

The rearrangement uses TRBV19 and TRBJ2-1, with TRBD2 matching 11 bases. Germline values: CDR1 LNHDA, CDR2 SQIVND (reference sequence). The CDR3 covers 18 residues. The V and J ends lost 6 bases and 2 bases, in that order; junction bases with no gene match: 12. CDR3 in amino acids: CASSPRLAGGPAYNEQFF. CDR3 nucleotide sequence: TGTGCCAGTAGCCCTAGGTTAGCGGGGGGGCCGGCCTACAATGAGCAGTTCTTC.

The chain links TRBV10-2 to TRBJ2-5, with a weak D call TRBD2 (7 bases). The CDR3 totals 13 residues. Germline V gene lookup returns CDR1 WSHSY and CDR2 SAAADI. V was clipped by 9 bases and J by 4 bases, with 15 bases between them. CDR3 nucleotides: TGCGCCAGGCCCGGGGGGCGGCGAGAGACCCAGTACTTC. Protein sequence: CARPGGRRETQYF.

The V call is TRBV9, the J call TRBJ1-6, with D possibly matching TRBD1 (5 bases). The germline V gene encodes CDR1 SGDLS and CDR2 YYNGEE. Deletions cut 3 bases from V and 0 bases from J, with 13 bases between. The CDR3 runs 17 residues. The chain's CDR3 is CASSAWDGSSYNSPLHF. The CDR3 nucleotides are TGTGCCAGCAGCGCCTGGGACGGAAGCTCCTATAATTCACCCCTCCACTTT.

This clone showed up just once. The chain uses TRBV5-6 and TRBJ1-1; no definite D call. The CDR3 sequence is 15 residues long. Germline-derived CDR1 and CDR2 are SGHDT and YYEEEE. V was pared by 1 base and J by 5 bases, with 15 bases between. The CDR3 DNA reads TGTGCCAGCAGCTTGTGGCCGGGCCATGCGACTGAAGCTTTCTTT. Residues: CASSLWPGHATEAFF. Using reference TRBV5-6 and TRBJ1-1 for the parts outside the CDR3, the full variable domain is DAGVTQSPTHLIKTRGQQVTLRCSPKSGHDTVSWYQQALGQGPQFIFQYYEEEERQRGNFPDRFSGHQFPNYSSELNVNALLLGDSALYLCASSLWPGHATEAFFGQGTRLTVV.

The chain carries TRBV28 and TRBJ2-3; 8 positions match TRBD2. In germline, CDR1 is MDHEN, CDR2 SYDVKM. The CDR3 is 14 amino acids. V trimming: 5 bases; J trimming: 2 bases; junction bases outside the gene matches: 3. CDR3 region: CASSTSGITDTQYF. In nucleotides, the CDR3 is TGTGCCAGCAGTACTAGCGGAATCACAGATACGCAGTATTTT.

The J gene is TRBJ1-2, the V gene TRBV6-1, with 8 bases identical to TRBD1. Germline V lookup: CDR1 MNHNS, CDR2 SASEGT. Trimming removed 6 bases from V and 10 bases from J; junction bases left unmatched: 10. The CDR3 totals 13 residues. The CDR3 bases are TGTGCCAGCAGGCCCCCCATCCAGGGGGCCTACACCTTC. It codes for CASRPPIQGAYTF.

This chain links TRBV7-2 with TRBJ2-7; 8 bases are a match to TRBD1. The germline gives CDR1 SGHTA, CDR2 FQGNSA. This CDR3 contains 14 residues. V dropped 4 bases and J dropped 1; count of bases not matched to a gene: 3. The CDR3 loop is CASSSGTGSYEQYF. DNA of the CDR3: TGTGCCAGCAGCTCCGGGACAGGATCCTACGAGCAGTACTTC.

A note on this clone: Other DNA sequences in the sample encode the same CDR3. The gene calls are TRBV10-3 and TRBJ1-1; D may be TRBD1 (5 bases). CDR3 size: 14 residues. The ends were cut back, 6 bases at V and 2 bases at J, with 13 bases in the middle. The germline CDR1 and CDR2 sequences are ENHRY and SYGVKD. The CDR3 region is CAISTGTSNTEAFF. The CDR3, as DNA: TGTGCCATCAGCACCGGGACGTCAAACACTGAAGCTTTCTTT.

In this sample, this clone turned up a few times. The V call is TRBV6-1, the J call TRBJ2-5; D is uncertain. The length of the CDR3 is 14 residues. The germline CDR1 and CDR2 sequences are MNHNS and SASEGT. V was cut by 3 bases and J by 2 bases, with 10 bases left in between. The CDR3 DNA is TGTGCCAGCAGTGATGAGTGGCCTCAAGAGACCCAGTACTTC. Translating gives CASSDEWPQETQYF.